The 29 T cell receptor beta chains below all came from one sample that was sequenced in a study of identical twins. A single record per CDR3 protein comes from TCRdb applying MiXCR to the 5' RACE reads. The table records just over 500,000 distinct CDR3 sequences, approximately 22% of them present only once. These sequences were also reported in another study, on T cells expressing NK-cell markers.

The sequenced material came from CD4+ T cells sorted from blood. The receptor source for this set is a woman aged 18-29 years in good health.

There are a few counts of this clonotype. V and J are TRBV20-1 and TRBJ2-5; TRBD2 matches at 9 bases. Germline lookup yields CDR1 DFQATT and CDR2 SNEGSKA (reference sequence). The CDR3 contains 16 residues. V lost 3 bases to trimming and J lost 5 bases; unmatched junction nucleotides: 13. The CDR3: CSASPLSGSGGETQYF. DNA for the CDR3: TGCAGTGCTAGCCCCCTCAGCGGGAGCGGGGGGGAGACCCAGTACTTC.

V gene TRBV12-3 or TRBV12-4 combines with J gene TRBJ2-7; TRBD1 or TRBD2 may be the D gene (7 bases each). With 5 bases removed from V and 4 bases from J, the gap between germline ends came to 21 bases. CDR3 length: 16 amino acids. CDR3 nucleotide sequence: TGTGCCAGCAGTCCCCAAGGGGGAGGGGGCGGTTACGAGCAGTACTTC. This translates into CASSPQGGGGGYEQYF.

Only a few counts were recorded for this clonotype. The chain is built from TRBV15 and TRBJ1-1, with 8 bases lining up with TRBD1. The CDR3 spans 15 residues. With 1 base clipped from V and 2 bases from J, the junction kept 3 bases outside the gene matches. Germline CDR1 and CDR2: LNHNV and YYDKDF (reference sequence). CDR3: CATSRARGPNTEAFF. The DNA of the CDR3 is TGTGCCACCAGCAGAGCCAGGGGGCCCAACACTGAAGCTTTCTTT.

This clonotype was seen ten or more times. The chain employs TRBV10-3 and TRBJ1-1, with unresolved D. V gave up 4 bases and J gave up 2 bases, with 14 bases separating them. This CDR3 region has 15 residues. Germline V gives CDR1 ENHRY, CDR2 SYGVKD. The CDR3 nucleotides read TGTGCCATCAGTGGTGCAGGCGACGGTAACACTGAAGCTTTCTTT. It encodes CAISGAGDGNTEAFF.

This clonotype has at least ten counts. The CDR3 DNA reads as TGTGCCAGCAGTCTACTAGCGGGGGCCTACGAGCAGTACTTC. Amino acids: CASSLLAGAYEQYF. This chain joins TRBV12-3 or TRBV12-4 and TRBJ2-7, with TRBD2 matching over 11 bases. With 5 bases clipped from V and 2 bases from J, the junction kept 2 bases outside the gene matches. The CDR3 is made up of 14 amino acids.

The chain is built from TRBV20-1 and TRBJ2-3; D perhaps matches TRBD2 (6 bases). CDR3 length equals 12 residues. V lost 1 base and J lost 6, with 8 bases in between. CDR1 is DFQATT, CDR2 SNEGSKA, per germline (reference sequence). CDR3: CSARASGDTQYF. The DNA of the CDR3 is TGCAGTGCTAGAGCCAGCGGGGATACGCAGTATTTT.

This clonotype was counted many times. The rearrangement joins TRBV6-1 to TRBJ2-5; 7 nucleotides align to TRBD2. With 5 bases clipped from V and 3 bases from J, the junction kept 3 bases outside the gene matches. The CDR3 totals 13 residues. CDR1 is MNHNS and CDR2 is SASEGT in the germline V gene. The CDR3 loop is CASSNLAEETQYF. The CDR3 DNA reads as TGTGCCAGCAGTAATCTAGCGGAAGAGACCCAGTACTTC.

CDR3 in amino acids: CASSPQVTTYEQYF. The CDR3 DNA follows: TGTGCCAGCAGCCCCCAAGTGACGACCTACGAGCAGTACTTC. The chain uses TRBV7-6 and TRBJ2-7; D is unclear. Germline V gene sequence: CDR1 SGHVS, CDR2 FNYEAQ. The CDR3 sequence is 14 residues long. The V end lost 5 bases, the J end lost 2 bases, and 13 bases lay between the germline ends. The full variable domain, with the rest looked up from reference TRBV7-6 and TRBJ2-7, is GAGVSQSPRYKVTKRGQDVALRCDPISGHVSLYWYRQALGQGPEFLTYFNYEAQQDKSGLPNDRFSAERPEGSISTLTIQRTEQRDSAMYRCASSPQVTTYEQYFGPGTRLTVT.

This clonotype was detected only a few times. The chain employs TRBV9 and TRBJ2-3, with no clear D. Germline V gene data show CDR1 as SGDLS and CDR2 as YYNGEE. With 0 bases removed from V and 0 bases from J, the gap between germline ends came to 11 bases. The CDR3 totals 16 residues. CDR3 nucleotides: TGTGCCAGCAGCGTAGTCCCGACCCTGAGCACAGATACGCAGTATTTT. Translated: CASSVVPTLSTDTQYF.

This clonotype has just a few counts. The chain employs TRBV4-3 and TRBJ2-7; the match to TRBD2 covers 7 bases. This CDR3 region has 15 residues. V was pared by 0 bases and J by 2 bases, with 4 bases of the junction left unmatched. Looked up from germline, CDR1 is LGHNA and CDR2 is YSLEER. The CDR3 sequence is CASSQDSGPAYEQYF. The CDR3 DNA sequence: TGCGCCAGCAGCCAAGATAGCGGGCCAGCCTACGAGCAGTACTTC.

This clonotype is a singleton in its sample. The chain carries TRBV20-1 and TRBJ2-1; D gene ambiguous. The CDR3 totals 12 residues. Trimming pared 5 bases from V and 4 bases from J, leaving 9 bases between. Germline V gene lookup returns CDR1 DFQATT and CDR2 SNEGSKA (reference sequence). Here the CDR3 DNA reads TGCAGTGCTCAAGAAAGATACAATGAGCAGTTCTTC. It specifies CSAQERYNEQFF.

This clonotype was recorded a few times. The rearrangement links TRBV10-3 to TRBJ2-3; 9 nucleotides agree with TRBD2. J gave up 2 bases and V 6 bases, and 3 bases lay outside the gene matches. The CDR3 runs to 14 residues. CDR1 and CDR2 (germline): ENHRY, SYGVKD. The CDR3 bases are TGTGCCATCAGGTCTAGCGGGGTCACAGATACGCAGTATTTT. It is translated as CAIRSSGVTDTQYF.

The genes are TRBV21-1 and TRBJ2-7; the table's D call of TRBD1 was not tested on the DNA. TRBV21-1 is recorded as a pseudogene. CDR3 length equals 14 residues. The CDR3 coding sequence is TGTGCCAGCAGCATTCTAGGGGGGCCCTACGAGCAGTACTTC. It translates to CASSILGGPYEQYF.

This clonotype was found a few times. The rearrangement uses TRBV10-1 and TRBJ2-2; TRBD2 agrees at 7 bases. With V trimmed by 6 bases and J by 3 bases, 4 bases remained unmatched. The CDR3 is 14 amino acids. In germline, CDR1 is WNHNN, CDR2 SYGVQD (reference sequence). CDR3 bases: TGCGCCAGCAGCCGGACTAGATACACCGGGGAGCTGTTTTTT. It yields the protein CASSRTRYTGELFF.

The chain links TRBV28 to TRBJ2-7; D gene uncertain. The CDR3 spans 17 residues. V lost 5 bases and J lost 0, with 20 bases in between. The germline CDR1 and CDR2 sequences are MDHEN and SYDVKM. In DNA form, the CDR3 reads TGTGCCAGCAGTAGTCGAGGTTTTTCCAGGAGCTCCTACGAGCAGTACTTC. Translated, it gives CASSSRGFSRSSYEQYF.

This clonotype was detected a few times. The chain uses TRBV5-1 and TRBJ2-3; D gene ambiguous. Trimming removed 7 bases at V and 2 bases at J, with 14 bases between. Germline values: CDR1 SGHRS, CDR2 YFSETQ. The CDR3 contains 14 residues. The CDR3 sequence is CASVYLEATDTQYF. DNA for the CDR3: TGCGCCAGCGTTTACCTTGAAGCCACAGATACGCAGTATTTT. Full variable domain (rest looked up from reference TRBV5-1 and TRBJ2-3): KAGVTQTPRYLIKTRGQQVTLSCSPISGHRSVSWYQQTPGQGLQFLFEYFSETQRNKGNFPGRFSGRQFSNSRSEMNVSTLELGDSALYLCASVYLEATDTQYFGPGTRLTVL.

The V and J genes are TRBV18 and TRBJ2-3; possible D gene TRBD1, 6 bases. CDR1 and CDR2 from the germline V gene are KGHSH and LQKENI. CDR3 size: 14 residues. Trimming cost V 2 bases and J 1 base, with 7 bases left between them. CDR3 sequence: CASSPGGGTDTQYF. CDR3 nucleotide sequence: TGTGCCAGCTCACCAGGGGGCGGCACAGATACGCAGTATTTT.

The chain is built from TRBV7-2 and TRBJ1-4; D gene uncertain. Between the trimmed V and J ends, which lost 5 bases and 7 bases, there was a span of 14 bases. Germline CDR1 SGHTA, CDR2 FQGNSA. This CDR3 has 14 residues. The CDR3 DNA is TGTGCCAGCAGCGATCGTCCGGGAGCTGAAAAACTGTTTTTT. This encodes CASSDRPGAEKLFF. The complete variable domain, with remaining parts taken from reference TRBV7-2 and TRBJ1-4, reads GAGVSQSPSNKVTEKGKDVELRCDPISGHTALYWYRQSLGQGLEFLIYFQGNSAPDKSGLPSDRFSAERTGGSVSTLTIQRTQQEDSAVYLCASSDRPGAEKLFFGSGTQLSVL.

The rearrangement links TRBV20-1 to TRBJ2-5; 10 bases map to TRBD2. The CDR3 loop spans 13 amino acids. Germline V gene lookup returns CDR1 DFQATT and CDR2 SNEGSKA (reference sequence). V dropped 4 bases and J dropped 3; count of bases not matched to a gene: 2. In DNA form, the CDR3 reads TGCAGTGCTATTCTAGCGGGGGAAGAGACCCAGTACTTC. This translates into CSAILAGEETQYF.

The chain couples TRBV11-2 to TRBJ2-3; 7 bases match TRBD2. Looked up from germline, CDR1 is SGHAT and CDR2 is FQNNGV. The CDR3 has 14 amino acids. Unmatched junction bases numbered 8, after V lost 5 bases and J lost 6 bases. In DNA, the CDR3 is TGTGCCAGCAGCGCATTACGGCGGGGGGATACGCAGTATTTT. Protein sequence: CASSALRRGDTQYF.

This clonotype appeared many times. CDR3 protein: CASSLVGTSGQETQYF. The CDR3 DNA reads TGTGCCAGCAGCTTAGTAGGCACTAGCGGCCAAGAGACCCAGTACTTC. V and J are TRBV7-2 and TRBJ2-5, with TRBD2 matching 8 bases. The CDR3 is made up of 16 amino acids. CDR1 and CDR2 (germline): SGHTA, FQGNSA. Unmatched junction bases numbered 5, after V lost 1 base and J lost 1 base.

The chain links TRBV2 to TRBJ2-1; 7 bases fit TRBD2. Trimming took 4 bases from V and 3 from J; bases not matched to a gene: 6. The CDR3 contains 15 residues. Germline-derived CDR1 and CDR2 are SNHLY and FYNNEI. CDR3 in amino acids: CASSGGGSGYNEQFF. For the CDR3, the DNA is TGTGCCAGCAGTGGGGGGGGATCCGGCTACAATGAGCAGTTCTTC.

In the case of this clonotype: Compared with germline, one end of the junction differs, possibly owing to a read error. This chain joins TRBV7-2 and TRBJ2-7, with 11 bases aligning to TRBD2. The CDR3 has 15 residues. Germline lookup yields CDR1 SGHTA and CDR2 FQGNSA. The CDR3 bases are TGTGCCAGCAGCTTAGGTGTTGGGCTAGCGGGGGGTAATTATTTC. Translating gives CASSLGVGLAGGNYF.

This clonotype was counted many times. J is TRBJ2-7 and V is TRBV9, with a possible D match to TRBD2 (6 bases). This CDR3 comprises 15 residues. V was pared by 0 bases and J by 6 bases, with 16 bases between. Per the germline V gene, CDR1 is SGDLS and CDR2 is YYNGEE. The CDR3: CASSVARAGTGEQYF. The CDR3 coding sequence is TGTGCCAGCAGCGTAGCTCGGGCAGGGACTGGCGAGCAGTACTTC. The full variable domain, its missing parts supplied by reference TRBV9 and TRBJ2-7, is DSGVTQTPKHLITATGQRVTLRCSPRSGDLSVYWYQQSLDQGLQFLIQYYNGEERAKGNILERFSAQQFPDLHSELNLSSLELGDSALYFCASSVARAGTGEQYFGPGTRLTVT.

The chain recombines TRBV5-1 with TRBJ2-7, with 10 bases matching TRBD2. V trimming: 6 bases; J trimming: 10 bases; junction bases outside the gene matches: 13. Germline V gene lookup returns CDR1 SGHRS and CDR2 YFSETQ. The CDR3 totals 14 residues. The chain's CDR3 is CASKAVLAGSNQYF. Written as DNA, the CDR3 is TGCGCCAGCAAGGCGGTACTAGCGGGGAGCAATCAGTACTTC.

This clonotype was seen a handful of times. The J gene is TRBJ2-1, the V gene TRBV21-1; the table's D call, TRBD1, has no DNA check behind it. TRBV21-1 is an annotated pseudogene. This CDR3 spans 16 amino acids. This chain's CDR3 is CASTQGLSSPYNEQFF. The CDR3 nucleotides read TGTGCCAGCACTCAGGGTTTGAGCAGCCCCTACAATGAGCAGTTCTTC.

This clonotype came up a few times. This chain links TRBV20-1 with TRBJ2-5; unclear D gene. With 6 bases removed from V and 4 bases from J, the gap between germline ends came to 6 bases. The CDR3 sequence is 10 residues long. Germline CDR1 and CDR2: DFQATT and SNEGSKA (reference sequence). CDR3 DNA sequence: TGCAGTGCGGTTAGAGAGACCCAGTACTTC. This codes for CSAVRETQYF.

The CDR3 region has the DNA TGCAGTGCCCTGCCCCCTTACTCCACGCACGATACGCAGTATTTT. This encodes CSALPPYSTHDTQYF. The chain links TRBV20-1 to TRBJ2-3; D ambiguous. This CDR3 contains 15 residues. Trimming took 6 bases from V and 6 from J, leaving 22 bases between them. CDR1 is DFQATT, CDR2 SNEGSKA, per germline (reference sequence).

The gene calls are TRBV7-9 and TRBJ2-7; D is possibly TRBD1 (5 bases). Germline CDR1 is SEHNR and CDR2 is FQNEAQ (reference sequence). The CDR3 runs 14 residues. V lost 5 bases, J lost 5 bases, and 16 bases lay in between. The CDR3 spells CASSLDRPRNEQYF. The DNA for the CDR3 is TGTGCCAGCAGCCTCGACAGACCACGCAACGAGCAGTACTTC.